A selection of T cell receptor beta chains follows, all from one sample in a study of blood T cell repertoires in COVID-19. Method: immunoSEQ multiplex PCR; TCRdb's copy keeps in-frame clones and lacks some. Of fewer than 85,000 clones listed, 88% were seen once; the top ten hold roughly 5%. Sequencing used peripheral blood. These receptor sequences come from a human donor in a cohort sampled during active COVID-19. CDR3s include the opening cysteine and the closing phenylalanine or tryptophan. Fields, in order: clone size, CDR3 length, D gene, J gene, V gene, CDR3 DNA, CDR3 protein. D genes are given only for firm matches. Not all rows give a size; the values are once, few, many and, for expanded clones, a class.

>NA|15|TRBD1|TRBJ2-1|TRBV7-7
TGTGCCAGCAGCTTGGGACAGGGCCCGGAGCGTGAGCAGTTCTTC
CASSLGQGPEREQFF
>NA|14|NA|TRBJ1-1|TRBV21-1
TGTGCCAGCAGCAAAAAAGACTTGAGAACTGAAGCTTTCTTT
CASSKKDLRTEAFF
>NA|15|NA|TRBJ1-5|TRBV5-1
TGCGCCAGCAGCTTGGATGGACAGCCGAATCAGCCCCAGCATTTT
CASSLDGQPNQPQHF
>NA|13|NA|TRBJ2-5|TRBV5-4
TGTGCCAGCAGCTCTGACAATAAAGAGACCCAGTACTTC
CASSSDNKETQYF
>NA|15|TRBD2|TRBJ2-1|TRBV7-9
TGTGCCAGCAGCCCGACTAGCGCTTCATATGATGAGCAGTTCTTC
CASSPTSASYDEQFF
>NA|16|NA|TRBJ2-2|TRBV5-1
TGCGCCAGCAGCTTACGTCCCCCAGGGGACACCGGGGAGCTGTTTTTT
CASSLRPPGDTGELFF
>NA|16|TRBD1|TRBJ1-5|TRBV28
TGTGCCAGCAGTTCGACCGGACAGGGGGGAAGGCAGCCCCAGCATTTT
CASSSTGQGGRQPQHF
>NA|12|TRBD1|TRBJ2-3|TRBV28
TGTGCCAGCGGACAGGGTACAGATACGCAGTATTTT
CASGQGTDTQYF
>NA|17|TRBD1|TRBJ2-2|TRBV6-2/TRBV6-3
TGTGCCAGCAGTGGAGACAGGGGGCAAGCGAACACCGGGGAGCTGTTTTTT
CASSGDRGQANTGELFF
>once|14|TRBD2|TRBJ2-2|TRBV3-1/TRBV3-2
TGTGCCAGCAGCCAAGAACGGGGGGCCGGGGAGCTGTTTTTT
CASSQERGAGELFF
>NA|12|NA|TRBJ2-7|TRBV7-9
TGTGCCAGCAGTAGACCGACAGACGAGCAGTACTTC
CASSRPTDEQYF
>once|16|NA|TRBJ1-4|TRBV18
TGTGCCAGCTCACCGGGACTAGTTGCAACTAATGAAAAACTGTTTTTT
CASSPGLVATNEKLFF
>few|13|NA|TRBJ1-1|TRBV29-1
TGCAGCGTTGAAGATCAACTCGAAGCTGAAGCTTTCTTT
CSVEDQLEAEAFF
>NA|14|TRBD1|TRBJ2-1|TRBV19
TGTGCCAGTAGTATAAGGGACAGCTCCAATGAGCAGTTCTTC
CASSIRDSSNEQFF
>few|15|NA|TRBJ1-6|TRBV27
TGTGCCAGCAGTCCGGGGGAACGAGGAAATTCACCCCTCCACTTT
CASSPGERGNSPLHF
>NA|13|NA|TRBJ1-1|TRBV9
TGTGCCAGCAGCGAGGCAGGGGTTACTGAAGCTTTCTTT
CASSEAGVTEAFF
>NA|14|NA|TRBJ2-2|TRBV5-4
TGTGCCAGCAGAACACCAGAGAACACCGGGGAGCTGTTTTTT
CASRTPENTGELFF
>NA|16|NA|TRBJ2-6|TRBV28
TGTGCCAGCAGTTCCGGGGGAACTCCTGGGGCCAACGTCCTGACTTTC
CASSSGGTPGANVLTF
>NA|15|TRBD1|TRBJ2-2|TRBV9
TGTGCCAGCAGCCCTAGGACAGGTAACACCGGGGAGCTGTTTTTT
CASSPRTGNTGELFF
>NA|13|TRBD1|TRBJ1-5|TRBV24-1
TGTGCCACCTCGGCAGGGGGAAGTCAGCCCCAGCATTTT
CATSAGGSQPQHF
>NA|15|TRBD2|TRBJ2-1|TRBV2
TGTGCCAGCAGTGACTCTAGCGGGGGGGGTAATGAGCAGTTCTTC
CASSDSSGGGNEQFF
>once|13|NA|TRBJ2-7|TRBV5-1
TGCGCCAGCAGCGACTCACTATCCTACGAGCAGTACTTC
CASSDSLSYEQYF
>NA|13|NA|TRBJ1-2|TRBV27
TGTGCCAGCCGACGACAGCAACACTATGGCTACACCTTC
CASRRQQHYGYTF
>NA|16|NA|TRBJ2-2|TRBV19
TGTGCCAGTAGTATAGGAAGGGGCGAATACACCGGGGAGCTGTTTTTT
CASSIGRGEYTGELFF
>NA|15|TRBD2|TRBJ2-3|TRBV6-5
TGTGCCAGCAGTTACGCCCAAGCGGGGCGAGATACGCAGTATTTT
CASSYAQAGRDTQYF
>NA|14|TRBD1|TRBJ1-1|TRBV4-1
TGCGCCAGCAGCCTGGGACAGCGCGACACTGAAGCTTTCTTT
CASSLGQRDTEAFF
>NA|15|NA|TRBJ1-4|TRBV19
TGTGCCAGTAGTATCGACGGGGGTCGGGGAGAAAAACTGTTTTTT
CASSIDGGRGEKLFF
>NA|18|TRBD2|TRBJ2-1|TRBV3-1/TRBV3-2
TGTGCCAGCAGCCAAGGACTAGCGGGAGGCCCTCGGGACAATGAGCAGTTCTTC
CASSQGLAGGPRDNEQFF
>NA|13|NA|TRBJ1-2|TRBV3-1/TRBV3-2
TGTGCCAGCAGCCAAGAGGGCAACTATGGCTACACCTTC
CASSQEGNYGYTF
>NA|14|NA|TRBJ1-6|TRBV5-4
TGTGCCAGCAGCTTCGGAGGCCGGGATTCACCCCTCCACTTT
CASSFGGRDSPLHF
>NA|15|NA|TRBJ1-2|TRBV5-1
TGCGCCAGCAGCTCACCAGGGGACAAGGCCTATGGCTACACCTTC
CASSSPGDKAYGYTF
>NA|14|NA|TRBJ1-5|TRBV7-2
TGTGCCAGCAGCTTAGAACAGGGCAATCAGCCCCAGCATTTT
CASSLEQGNQPQHF
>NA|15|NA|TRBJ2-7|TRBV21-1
TGTGCCAGCACCGGGACTAGCGGGAGGGCTTGGGAGCAGTACTTC
CASTGTSGRAWEQYF
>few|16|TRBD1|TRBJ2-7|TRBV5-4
TGTGCCAGCAGCTCCCCGACCGGGACAGGTTTGTACGAGCAGTACTTC
CASSSPTGTGLYEQYF
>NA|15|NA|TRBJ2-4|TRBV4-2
TGTGCCAGCAGCAGCGAACGGGTTCATGAAAACATTCAGTACTTC
CASSSERVHENIQYF
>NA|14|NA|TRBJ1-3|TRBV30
TGTGCCTGGAGTGTAAGGAGCTCTGGAAACACCATATATTTT
CAWSVRSSGNTIYF
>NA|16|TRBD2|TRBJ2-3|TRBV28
TGTGCCGCCAGTAGCGGGGGGACGTCCAGCACAGATACGCAGTATTTT
CAASSGGTSSTDTQYF
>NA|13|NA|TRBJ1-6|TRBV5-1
TGCGCCAGCACCGAGGCGGGAAATTCCCCCCTCCACTTT
CASTEAGNSPLHF
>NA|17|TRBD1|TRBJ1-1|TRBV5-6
TGTGCCAGCAGCCCCCGGGACAGGGATACGCGTTACACTGAAGCTTTCTTT
CASSPRDRDTRYTEAFF
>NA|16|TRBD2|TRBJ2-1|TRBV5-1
TGCGCCAGCAGCTTGATAGCGGGAGTATCCTACAATGAGCAGTTCTTC
CASSLIAGVSYNEQFF
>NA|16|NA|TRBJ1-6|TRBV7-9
TGTGCCACCAAGCCGAACGGCGGGGGAGCTAATTCACCCCTCCACTTT
CATKPNGGGANSPLHF
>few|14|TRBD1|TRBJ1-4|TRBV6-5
TGTGCCAGCAGTTTCGACAGGGTGGCTGAAAAACTGTTTTTT
CASSFDRVAEKLFF
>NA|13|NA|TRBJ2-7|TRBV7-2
TGTGCCAGCAGCCAATGGGCCTCCTACGAGCAGTACTTC
CASSQWASYEQYF
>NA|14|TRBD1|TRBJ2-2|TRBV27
TGTGCCAGCAGTGACAGGGGGCCGTCCGGGGAGCTGTTTTTT
CASSDRGPSGELFF
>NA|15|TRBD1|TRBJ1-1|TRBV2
TGTGCCAGCAGTGAGGGACAGGGGTTGGGCACTGAAGCTTTCTTT
CASSEGQGLGTEAFF
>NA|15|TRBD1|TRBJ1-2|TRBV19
TGTGCCAGTAGTCAACAGGGGGCAGGGGACTATGGCTACACCTTC
CASSQQGAGDYGYTF
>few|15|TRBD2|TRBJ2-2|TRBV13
TGTGCCAGCAGCCCTCCGGGGGGATACACCGGGGAGCTGTTTTTT
CASSPPGGYTGELFF
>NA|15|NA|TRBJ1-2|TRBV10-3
TGTGCCATCAGTGAGTTGACAGCCCCTAACTATGGCTACACCTTC
CAISELTAPNYGYTF
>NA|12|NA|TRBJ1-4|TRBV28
TGTGCCAGCAGTTCCTCGAATGAAAAACTGTTTTTT
CASSSSNEKLFF
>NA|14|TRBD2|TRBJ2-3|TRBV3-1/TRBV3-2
TGTGCCAGCAGCCTACGGACTAGCGGGAATACGCAGTATTTT
CASSLRTSGNTQYF
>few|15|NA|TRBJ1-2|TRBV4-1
TGCGCCAGCAGCCGAGCCGGGGTAGGAGGCTATGGCTACACCTTC
CASSRAGVGGYGYTF
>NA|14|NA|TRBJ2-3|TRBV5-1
TGCGCCAGCAGTCTAGGACTTGTCACAGATACGCAGTATTTT
CASSLGLVTDTQYF
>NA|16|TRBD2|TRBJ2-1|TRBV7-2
TGTGCCAGCTCCCTTAAAAGCGGGAGCATCTACAATGAGCAGTTCTTC
CASSLKSGSIYNEQFF
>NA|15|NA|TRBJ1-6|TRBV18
TGTGCCAGCTCACCGGGGGCCAGGGGTAATTCACCCCTCCACTTT
CASSPGARGNSPLHF
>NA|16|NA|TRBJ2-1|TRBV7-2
TGTGCCAGCAGCTTAGATCCGGGACAACTTCGGAATGAGCAGTTCTTC
CASSLDPGQLRNEQFF
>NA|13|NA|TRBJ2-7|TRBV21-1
TGTGCCAGCATAAGACAGGGAGTCTACGAGCAGTACTTC
CASIRQGVYEQYF
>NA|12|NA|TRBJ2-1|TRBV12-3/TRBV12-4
TGTGCCAGCAGTCCCACCAGCAATGAGCAGTTCTTC
CASSPTSNEQFF